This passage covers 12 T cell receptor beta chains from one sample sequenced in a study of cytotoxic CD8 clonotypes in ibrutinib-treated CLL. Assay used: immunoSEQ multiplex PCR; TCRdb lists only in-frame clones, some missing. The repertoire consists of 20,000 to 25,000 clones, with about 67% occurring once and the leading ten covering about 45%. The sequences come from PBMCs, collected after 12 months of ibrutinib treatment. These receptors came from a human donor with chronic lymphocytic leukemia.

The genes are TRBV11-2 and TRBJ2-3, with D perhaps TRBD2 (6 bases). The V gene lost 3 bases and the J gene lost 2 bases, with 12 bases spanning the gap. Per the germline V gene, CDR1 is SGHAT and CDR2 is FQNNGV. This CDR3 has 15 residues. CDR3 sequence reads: CASSLSAGFTDTQYF. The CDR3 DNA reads TGTGCCAGCAGCTTGTCTGCGGGGTTCACAGATACGCAGTATTTT. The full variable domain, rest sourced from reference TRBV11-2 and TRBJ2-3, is EAGVAQSPRYKIIEKRQSVAFWCNPISGHATLYWYQQILGQGPKLLIQFQNNGVVDDSQLPKDRFSAERLKGVDSTLKIQPAKLEDSAVYLCASSLSAGFTDTQYFGPGTRLTVL.

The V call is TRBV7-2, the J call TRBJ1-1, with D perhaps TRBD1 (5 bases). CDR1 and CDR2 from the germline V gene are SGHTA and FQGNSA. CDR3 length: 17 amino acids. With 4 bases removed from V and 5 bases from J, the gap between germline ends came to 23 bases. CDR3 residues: CASSSLPGGRGGTEAFF. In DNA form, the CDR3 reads TGTGCCAGCAGCTCCCTACCCGGAGGTCGTGGGGGGACTGAAGCTTTCTTT. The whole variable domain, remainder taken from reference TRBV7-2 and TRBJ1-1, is GAGVSQSPSNKVTEKGKDVELRCDPISGHTALYWYRQSLGQGLEFLIYFQGNSAPDKSGLPSDRFSAERTGGSVSTLTIQRTQQEDSAVYLCASSSLPGGRGGTEAFFGQGTRLTVV.

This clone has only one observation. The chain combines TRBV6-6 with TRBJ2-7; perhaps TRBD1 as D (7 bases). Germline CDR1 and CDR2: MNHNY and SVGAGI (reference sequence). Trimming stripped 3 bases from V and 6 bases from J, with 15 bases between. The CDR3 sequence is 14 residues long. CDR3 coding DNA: TGTGCCAGCAGTTATAGACCTCAGGGGGGCGAGCAGTACTTC. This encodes CASSYRPQGGEQYF.

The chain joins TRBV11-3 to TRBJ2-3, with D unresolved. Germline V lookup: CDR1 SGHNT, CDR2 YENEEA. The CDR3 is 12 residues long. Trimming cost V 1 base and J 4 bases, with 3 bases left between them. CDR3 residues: CASSLVADTQYF. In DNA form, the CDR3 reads TGTGCCAGCAGCTTAGTGGCAGATACGCAGTATTTT.

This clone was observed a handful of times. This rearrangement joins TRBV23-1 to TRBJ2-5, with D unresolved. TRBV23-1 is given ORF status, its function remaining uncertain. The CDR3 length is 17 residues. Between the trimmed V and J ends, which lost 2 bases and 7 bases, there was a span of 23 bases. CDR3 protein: CASSQKNRAAPVRTQYF. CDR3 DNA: TGCGCCAGCAGTCAAAAAAACCGGGCCGCCCCCGTACGGACCCAGTACTTC.

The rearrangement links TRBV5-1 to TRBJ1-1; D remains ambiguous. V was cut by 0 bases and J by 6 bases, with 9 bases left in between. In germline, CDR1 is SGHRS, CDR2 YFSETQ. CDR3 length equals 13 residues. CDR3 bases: TGCGCCAGCAGCTTGGAGACTTGGGCTGAAGCTTTCTTT. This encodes CASSLETWAEAFF.

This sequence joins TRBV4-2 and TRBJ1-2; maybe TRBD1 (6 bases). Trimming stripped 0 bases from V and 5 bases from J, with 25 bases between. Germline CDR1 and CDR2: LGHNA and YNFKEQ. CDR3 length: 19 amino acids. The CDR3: CASSQDPPTPGDRGYGYTF. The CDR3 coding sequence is TGTGCCAGCAGCCAAGATCCACCAACCCCAGGGGACCGCGGGTATGGCTACACCTTC.

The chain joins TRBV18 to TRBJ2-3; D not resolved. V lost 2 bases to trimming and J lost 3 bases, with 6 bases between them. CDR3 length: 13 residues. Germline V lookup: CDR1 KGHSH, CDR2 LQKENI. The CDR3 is CASSPMGTDTQYF. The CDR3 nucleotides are TGTGCCAGCTCACCAATGGGGACAGATACGCAGTATTTT.

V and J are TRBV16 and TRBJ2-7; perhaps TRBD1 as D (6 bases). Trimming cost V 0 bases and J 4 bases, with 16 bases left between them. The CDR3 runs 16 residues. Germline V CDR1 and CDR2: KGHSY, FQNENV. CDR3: CASSQSHLGGTYEQYF. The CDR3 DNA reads TGTGCCAGCAGCCAATCCCACCTAGGGGGAACTTACGAGCAGTACTTC.

The CDR3 DNA follows: TGTGCCAGCAGCCGGGACAGGGGATACAATGAGCAGTTCTTC. Residues: CASSRDRGYNEQFF. The rearrangement links TRBV27 to TRBJ2-1, with TRBD1 matching over 10 bases. Germline CDR1 MNHEY, CDR2 SMNVEV (reference sequence). The CDR3 contains 14 residues. Trimming at V came to 6 bases and at J to 4 bases, leaving 3 bases not matched to a gene.

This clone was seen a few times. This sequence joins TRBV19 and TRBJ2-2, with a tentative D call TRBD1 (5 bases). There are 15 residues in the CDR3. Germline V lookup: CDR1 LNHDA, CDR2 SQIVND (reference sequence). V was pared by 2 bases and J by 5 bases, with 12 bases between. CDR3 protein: CASSIQGFRTGELFF. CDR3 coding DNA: TGTGCCAGTAGTATACAGGGTTTCAGGACCGGGGAGCTGTTTTTT. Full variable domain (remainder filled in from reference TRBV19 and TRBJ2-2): DGGITQSPKYLFRKEGQNVTLSCEQNLNHDAMYWYRQDPGQGLRLIYYSQIVNDFQKGDIAEGYSVSREKKESFPLTVTSAQKNPTAFYLCASSIQGFRTGELFFGEGSRLTVL.

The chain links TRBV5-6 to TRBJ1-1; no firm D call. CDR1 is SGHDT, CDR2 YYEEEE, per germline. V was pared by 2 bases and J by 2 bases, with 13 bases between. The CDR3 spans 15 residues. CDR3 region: CASSFPGVRNTEAFF. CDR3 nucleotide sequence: TGTGCCAGCAGCTTCCCTGGGGTCCGTAACACTGAAGCTTTCTTT.